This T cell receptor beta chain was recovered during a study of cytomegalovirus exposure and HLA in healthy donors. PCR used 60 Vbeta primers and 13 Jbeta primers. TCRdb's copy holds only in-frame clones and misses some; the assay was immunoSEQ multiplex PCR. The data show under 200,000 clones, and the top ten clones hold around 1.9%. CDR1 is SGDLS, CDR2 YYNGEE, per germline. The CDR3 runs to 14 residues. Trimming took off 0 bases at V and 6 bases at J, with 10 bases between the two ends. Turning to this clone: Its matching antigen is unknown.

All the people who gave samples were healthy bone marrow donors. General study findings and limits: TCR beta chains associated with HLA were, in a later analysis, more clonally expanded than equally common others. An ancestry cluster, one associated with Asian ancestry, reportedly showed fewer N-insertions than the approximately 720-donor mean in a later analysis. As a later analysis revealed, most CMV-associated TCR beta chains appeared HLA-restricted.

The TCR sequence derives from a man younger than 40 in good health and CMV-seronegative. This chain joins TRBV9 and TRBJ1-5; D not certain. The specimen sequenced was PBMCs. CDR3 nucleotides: TGTGCCAGCAGCGTAGATGGAGAGGGTCAGCCCCAGCATTTT. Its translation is CASSVDGEGQPQHF.